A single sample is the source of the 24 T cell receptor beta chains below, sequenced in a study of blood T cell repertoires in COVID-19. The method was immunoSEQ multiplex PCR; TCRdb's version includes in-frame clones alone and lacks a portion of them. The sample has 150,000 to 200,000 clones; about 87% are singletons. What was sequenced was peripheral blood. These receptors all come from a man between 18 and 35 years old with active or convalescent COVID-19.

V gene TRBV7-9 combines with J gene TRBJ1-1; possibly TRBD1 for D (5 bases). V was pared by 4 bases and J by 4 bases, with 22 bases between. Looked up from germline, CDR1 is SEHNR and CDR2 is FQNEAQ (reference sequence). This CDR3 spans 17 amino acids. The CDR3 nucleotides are TGTGCCAGCAGCTCAGCCGGGGGGAATTCGGTAGCCACTGAAGCTTTCTTT. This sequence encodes CASSSAGGNSVATEAFF.

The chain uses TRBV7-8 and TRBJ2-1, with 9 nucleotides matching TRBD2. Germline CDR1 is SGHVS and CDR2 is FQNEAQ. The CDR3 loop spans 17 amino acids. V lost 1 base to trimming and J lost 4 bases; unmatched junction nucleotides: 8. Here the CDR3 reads CASSLVGGRGMYNEQFF. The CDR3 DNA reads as TGTGCCAGCAGCTTAGTAGGCGGGAGGGGTATGTACAATGAGCAGTTCTTC.

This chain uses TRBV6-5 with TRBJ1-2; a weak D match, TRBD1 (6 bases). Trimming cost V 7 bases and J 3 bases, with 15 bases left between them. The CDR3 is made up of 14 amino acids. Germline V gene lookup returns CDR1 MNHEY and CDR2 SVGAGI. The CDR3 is CASTGRGADYGYTF. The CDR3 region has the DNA TGTGCCAGCACGGGGAGGGGGGCGGACTATGGCTACACCTTC.

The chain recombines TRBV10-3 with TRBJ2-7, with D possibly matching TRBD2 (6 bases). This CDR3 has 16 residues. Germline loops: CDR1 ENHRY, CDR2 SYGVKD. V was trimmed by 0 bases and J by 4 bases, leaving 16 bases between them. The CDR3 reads CAISESASVKAYEQYF. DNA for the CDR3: TGTGCCATCAGTGAGTCGGCTAGCGTGAAAGCATACGAGCAGTACTTC.

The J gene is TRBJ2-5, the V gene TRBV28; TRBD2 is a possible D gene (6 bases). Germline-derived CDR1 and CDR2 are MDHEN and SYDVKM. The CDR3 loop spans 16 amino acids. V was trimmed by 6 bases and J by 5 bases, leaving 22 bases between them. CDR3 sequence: CASSRGTVAGGETQYF. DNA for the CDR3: TGTGCCAGCAGCCGCGGGACTGTTGCGGGCGGGGAGACCCAGTACTTC.

The CDR3 protein is CASSQTEPGNTIYF. The CDR3 DNA is TGTGCCAGCTCACAGACAGAACCTGGAAACACCATATATTTT. V is TRBV18 and J is TRBJ1-3, with D maybe TRBD1 (5 bases). The length of the CDR3 is 14 residues. In germline, CDR1 is KGHSH, CDR2 LQKENI. The V and J ends lost 4 bases and 2 bases respectively, with 9 bases between them.

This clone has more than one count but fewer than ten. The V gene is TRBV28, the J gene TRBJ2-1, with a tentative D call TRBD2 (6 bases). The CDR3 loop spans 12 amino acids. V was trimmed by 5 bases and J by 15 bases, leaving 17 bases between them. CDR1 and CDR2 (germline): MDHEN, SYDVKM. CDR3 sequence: CASSHAGIPLFF. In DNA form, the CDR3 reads TGTGCCAGCAGTCATGCGGGGATCCCTCTGTTCTTC.

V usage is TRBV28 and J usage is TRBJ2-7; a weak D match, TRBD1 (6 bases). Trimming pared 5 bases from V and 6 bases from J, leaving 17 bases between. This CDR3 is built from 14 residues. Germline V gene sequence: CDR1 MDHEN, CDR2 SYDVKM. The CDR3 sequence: CASSPLPQGREQYV. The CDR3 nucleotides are TGTGCCAGCAGTCCGTTACCACAGGGTCGCGAGCAGTACGTC.

CDR3 sequence: CASSPGAGFPYEQYF. DNA of the CDR3: TGTGCCAGCAGTCCGGGAGCCGGGTTTCCCTACGAGCAGTACTTC. The gene calls are TRBV28 and TRBJ2-7; D might be TRBD2 (6 bases). Between the trimmed V and J ends, which lost 5 bases and 2 bases, there was a span of 16 bases. The length of the CDR3 is 15 residues. Germline assignment: CDR1 MDHEN and CDR2 SYDVKM. The variable domain in full, completed from reference TRBV28 and TRBJ2-7, reads DVKVTQSSRYLVKRTGEKVFLECVQDMDHENMFWYRQDPGLGLRLIYFSYDVKMKEKGDIPEGYSVSREKKERFSLILESASTNQTSMYLCASSPGAGFPYEQYFGPGTRLTVT.

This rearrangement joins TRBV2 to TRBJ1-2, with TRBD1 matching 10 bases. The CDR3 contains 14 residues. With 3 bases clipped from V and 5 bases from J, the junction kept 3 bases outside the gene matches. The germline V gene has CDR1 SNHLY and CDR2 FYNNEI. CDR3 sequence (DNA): TGTGCCAGCAGTGAGCAGGACAGGGGGTATGGCTACACCTTC. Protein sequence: CASSEQDRGYGYTF.

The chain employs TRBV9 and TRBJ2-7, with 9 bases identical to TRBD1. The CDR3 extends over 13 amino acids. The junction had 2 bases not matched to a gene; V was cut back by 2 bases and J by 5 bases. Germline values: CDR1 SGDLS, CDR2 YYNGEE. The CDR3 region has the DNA TGTGCCAGCAGCGTCGGGACAGGGCACGAGCAGTACTTC. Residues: CASSVGTGHEQYF.

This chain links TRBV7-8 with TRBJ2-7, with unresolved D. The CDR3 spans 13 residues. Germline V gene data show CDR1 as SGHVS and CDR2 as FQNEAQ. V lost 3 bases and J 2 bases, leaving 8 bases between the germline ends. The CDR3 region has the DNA TGTGCCAGCAGCTTGCGAGAAACCTACGAGCAGTACGTC. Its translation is CASSLRETYEQYV.

The DNA for the CDR3 is TGTGCCAGCAGCTCTCCGGGACAGGGTCGAGAAAAACTGTTTTTT. As protein: CASSSPGQGREKLFF. The chain uses TRBV6-5 and TRBJ1-4, with 9 bases lining up with TRBD1. The trim removed 6 bases at V and 8 bases at J, leaving 10 bases unmatched. The germline CDR1 and CDR2 sequences are MNHEY and SVGAGI. The CDR3 sequence is 15 residues long.

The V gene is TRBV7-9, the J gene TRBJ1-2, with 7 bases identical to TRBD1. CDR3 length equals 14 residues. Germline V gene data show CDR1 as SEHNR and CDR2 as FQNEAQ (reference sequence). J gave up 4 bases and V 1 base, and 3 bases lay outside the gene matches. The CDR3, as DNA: TGTGCCAGCAGCTTAGAGGAGGGGGCCTATGGCTACACCTTC. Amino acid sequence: CASSLEEGAYGYTF.

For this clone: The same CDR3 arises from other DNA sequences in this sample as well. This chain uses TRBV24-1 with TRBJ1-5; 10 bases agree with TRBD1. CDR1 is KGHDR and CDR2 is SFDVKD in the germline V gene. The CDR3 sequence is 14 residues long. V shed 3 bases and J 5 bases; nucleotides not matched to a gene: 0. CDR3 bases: TGTGCCACCAGTGATGGGACAGGGGATCAGCCCCAGCATTTT. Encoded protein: CATSDGTGDQPQHF.

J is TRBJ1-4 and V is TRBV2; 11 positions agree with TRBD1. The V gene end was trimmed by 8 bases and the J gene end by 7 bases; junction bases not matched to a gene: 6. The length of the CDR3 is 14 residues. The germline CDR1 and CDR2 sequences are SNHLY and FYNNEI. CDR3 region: CASLPGTGGEKLFF. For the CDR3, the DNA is TGTGCCAGCCTGCCCGGGACAGGGGGTGAAAAACTGTTTTTT.

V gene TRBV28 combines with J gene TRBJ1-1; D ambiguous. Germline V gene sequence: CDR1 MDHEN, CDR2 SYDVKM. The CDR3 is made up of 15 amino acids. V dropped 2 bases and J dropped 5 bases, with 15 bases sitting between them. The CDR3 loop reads CASSLPLAGSTEAFF. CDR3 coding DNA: TGTGCCAGCAGTTTACCCCTGGCAGGTTCGACTGAAGCTTTCTTT.

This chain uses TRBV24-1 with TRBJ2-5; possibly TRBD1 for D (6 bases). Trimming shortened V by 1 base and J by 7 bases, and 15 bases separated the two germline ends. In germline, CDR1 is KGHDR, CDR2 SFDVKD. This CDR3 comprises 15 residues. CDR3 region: CATSDFRQGKGTQYF. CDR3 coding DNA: TGTGCCACCAGTGATTTTCGGCAGGGGAAAGGGACCCAGTACTTC.

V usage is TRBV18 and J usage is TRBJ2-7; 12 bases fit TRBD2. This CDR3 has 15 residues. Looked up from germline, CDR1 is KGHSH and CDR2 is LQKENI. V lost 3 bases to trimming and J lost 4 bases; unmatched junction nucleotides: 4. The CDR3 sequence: CASSPGLAGPYEQYF. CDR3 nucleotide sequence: TGTGCCAGCTCACCCGGACTAGCGGGACCTTACGAGCAGTACTTC.

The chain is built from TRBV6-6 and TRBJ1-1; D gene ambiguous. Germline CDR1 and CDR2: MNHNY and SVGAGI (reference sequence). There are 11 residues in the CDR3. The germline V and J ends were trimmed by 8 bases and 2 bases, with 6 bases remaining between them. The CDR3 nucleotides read TGTGCCAGCCCAAGCAACACTGAAGCTTTCTTT. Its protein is CASPSNTEAFF.

Here the CDR3 reads CASSHSIGETQYF. The CDR3 coding sequence is TGTGCCAGCAGCCATAGCATCGGAGAGACCCAGTACTTC. V and J are TRBV3-1 (or the pseudogene TRBV3-2) and TRBJ2-5; D is undetermined. There are 13 residues in the CDR3. Germline loops: CDR1 LGHDT, CDR2 YNNKEL (reference sequence). The V gene lost 3 bases and the J gene lost 4 bases, with 9 bases spanning the gap.

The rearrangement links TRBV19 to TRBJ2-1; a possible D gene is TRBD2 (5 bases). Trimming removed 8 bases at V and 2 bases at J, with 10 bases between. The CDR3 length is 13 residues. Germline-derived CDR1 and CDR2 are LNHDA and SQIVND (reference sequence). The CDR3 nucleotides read TGTGCCAGTGGGAGAGGGACCTACAATGAGCAGTTCTTC. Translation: CASGRGTYNEQFF.

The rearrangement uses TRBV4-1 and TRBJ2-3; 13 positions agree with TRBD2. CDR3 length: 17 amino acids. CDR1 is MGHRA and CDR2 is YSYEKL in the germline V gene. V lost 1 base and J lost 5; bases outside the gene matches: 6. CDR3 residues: CASSQGTSGSLVDTQYF. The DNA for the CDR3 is TGCGCCAGCAGCCAAGGGACTAGCGGGAGTTTGGTAGATACGCAGTATTTT.

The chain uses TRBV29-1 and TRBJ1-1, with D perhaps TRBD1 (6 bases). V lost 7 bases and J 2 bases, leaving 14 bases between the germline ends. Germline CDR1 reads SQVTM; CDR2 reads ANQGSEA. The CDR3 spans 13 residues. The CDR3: CSAGKQGNTEAFF. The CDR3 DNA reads TGCAGCGCCGGAAAACAGGGAAACACTGAAGCTTTCTTT.